This T cell receptor beta chain originates from a study of T cell repertoires in cytomegalovirus infection. This clonotype was observed a few times. TCRdb called the reads again in MiXCR, with one record for every CDR3 protein. The top ten hold under 9% of the sample, which has some 400,000 distinct CDR3 sequences, over 15% seen once. Germline V gene sequence: CDR1 MGHRA, CDR2 YSYEKL. V was clipped by 2 bases and J by 0 bases; unmatched bases: 6. The CDR3 is made up of 16 amino acids. The source is a human donor in good health (CMV status not recorded). Some clones in this sample may be carry-over from other donors' samples. J is TRBJ1-2 and V is TRBV4-1; TRBD1 agrees at 7 bases. Sequencing was carried out using PBMCs. The CDR3 here is CASSQMRDRTNYGYTF. In DNA form, the CDR3 reads TGCGCCAGCAGCCAAATGAGGGACAGAACTAACTATGGCTACACCTTC.